These 30 T cell receptor beta chains share one sample of origin, sequenced in a study of cytomegalovirus exposure and HLA in healthy donors. The PCR was carried out with 60 Vbeta primers and 13 Jbeta primers. Measured with immunoSEQ multiplex PCR; TCRdb has only the in-frame clones, and not every one. The table shows around 100,000 clones, with roughly 80% occurring only once. Sequencing was carried out using PBMCs. The source is a male donor in good health and CMV-seropositive.

The chain links TRBV15 to TRBJ1-5; TRBD1 matches at 8 bases. With 3 bases clipped from V and 4 bases from J, the junction kept 5 bases outside the gene matches. The CDR3 sequence is 15 residues long. Germline-derived CDR1 and CDR2 are LNHNV and YYDKDF (reference sequence). CDR3 sequence reads: CATSRLTGGNQPQHF. CDR3 coding DNA: TGTGCCACCAGCAGGCTCACAGGGGGGAATCAGCCCCAGCATTTT. Combining the CDR3 with reference TRBV15 and TRBJ1-5 gives the whole variable domain DAMVIQNPRYQVTQFGKPVTLSCSQTLNHNVMYWYQQKSSQAPKLLFHYYDKDFNNEADTPDNFQSRRPNTSFCFLDIRSPGLGDTAMYLCATSRLTGGNQPQHFGDGTRLSIL.

V is TRBV4-3 and J is TRBJ2-7; possible D gene TRBD1, 5 bases. Germline CDR1 LGHNA, CDR2 YSLEER. The CDR3 runs to 14 residues. Deletions cut 2 bases from V and 3 bases from J, with 11 bases between. The CDR3 sequence is CASSQYRLGYEQYF. DNA of the CDR3: TGCGCCAGCAGCCAATACAGGTTGGGCTACGAGCAGTACTTC.

This chain links TRBV25-1 with TRBJ2-6; D remains unclear. This CDR3 spans 13 amino acids. The V and J ends lost 6 bases and 4 bases respectively, with 7 bases between them. From germline, CDR1 is MGHDK and CDR2 SYGVNS. CDR3 amino acids: CASSRAGANVLTF. The CDR3 DNA reads as TGTGCCAGCAGCCGAGCGGGGGCCAACGTCCTGACTTTC.

This clone was found once. The V call is TRBV9, the J call TRBJ2-6; 7 bases are shared with TRBD1. Trimming took 3 bases from V and 1 from J; bases not matched to a gene: 10. Looked up from germline, CDR1 is SGDLS and CDR2 is YYNGEE. The length of the CDR3 is 18 residues. The CDR3 protein is CASSAYRGVGSGANVLTF. In DNA form, the CDR3 reads TGTGCCAGCAGCGCCTACAGGGGCGTCGGATCTGGGGCCAACGTCCTGACTTTC.

The V and J genes are TRBV7-9 and TRBJ1-1; no clear D gene. Per the germline V gene, CDR1 is SEHNR and CDR2 is FQNEAQ (reference sequence). V was cut by 5 bases and J by 4 bases, with 11 bases left in between. The CDR3 loop spans 13 amino acids. The CDR3 loop reads CASSQTVVTEAFF. Here the CDR3 DNA reads TGTGCCAGCAGCCAAACAGTGGTCACTGAAGCTTTCTTT. Together with reference TRBV7-9 and TRBJ1-1, the CDR3 gives the full variable domain: DTGVSQNPRHKITKRGQNVTFRCDPISEHNRLYWYRQTLGQGPEFLTYFQNEAQLEKSRLLSDRFSAERPKGSFSTLEIQRTEQGDSAMYLCASSQTVVTEAFFGQGTRLTVV.

The J gene is TRBJ2-2, the V gene TRBV6-4; the match to TRBD1 covers 10 bases. Trimming took 7 bases from V and 3 from J; bases not matched to a gene: 2. In germline, CDR1 is MRHNA, CDR2 SNTAGT. The CDR3 consists of 14 residues. This chain's CDR3 is CASKGQGDTGELFF. As DNA, the CDR3 is TGTGCCAGCAAAGGACAGGGGGACACCGGGGAGCTGTTTTTT.

V usage is TRBV7-2 and J usage is TRBJ1-5; D uncertain. The CDR3 length is 14 residues. The V gene lost 3 bases and the J gene lost 1 base, with 7 bases spanning the gap. Per the germline V gene, CDR1 is SGHTA and CDR2 is FQGNSA. Here the CDR3 reads CASSFARSNQPQHF. The CDR3 DNA is TGTGCCAGCAGCTTTGCTAGAAGCAATCAGCCCCAGCATTTT.

The gene calls are TRBV11-1 and TRBJ2-7, with 7 bases that match TRBD1. The CDR3 is 14 amino acids. Germline V gives CDR1 SGHAT, CDR2 FQDESV (reference sequence). V trimming: 1 base; J trimming: 4 bases; junction bases outside the gene matches: 4. The CDR3 region is CASSLDRGTYEQYF. The CDR3 bases are TGTGCCAGCAGCTTAGACAGGGGCACGTACGAGCAGTACTTC.

This chain uses TRBV5-6 with TRBJ2-7; 8 bases map to TRBD2. Trimming took 0 bases from V and 3 from J; bases not matched to a gene: 5. In germline, CDR1 is SGHDT, CDR2 YYEEEE. CDR3 length: 15 residues. CDR3 protein: CASSLGLAGLYEQYF. DNA of the CDR3: TGTGCCAGCAGCTTGGGGCTAGCGGGTCTCTACGAGCAGTACTTC.

Concerning this clone itself: This CDR3 is also generated by other DNA sequences in the sample. The chain joins TRBV30 to TRBJ2-1; D not resolved. The CDR3 sequence is 13 residues long. Germline V gene lookup returns CDR1 GTSNPN and CDR2 SVGIG (reference sequence). The V gene lost 2 bases and the J gene lost 4 bases, with 9 bases spanning the gap. CDR3 region: CAWSQTGYNEQFF. The CDR3 DNA follows: TGTGCCTGGAGTCAGACCGGGTACAATGAGCAGTTCTTC.

The gene calls are TRBV28 and TRBJ1-1; unclear D gene. Germline CDR1 is MDHEN and CDR2 is SYDVKM. The CDR3 sequence is 17 residues long. V was clipped by 5 bases and J by 0 bases, with 19 bases between them. CDR3 region: CASSTQTRGVLNTEAFF. The CDR3 nucleotides are TGTGCCAGCAGTACCCAAACTCGCGGGGTATTGAACACTGAAGCTTTCTTT.

CDR3 amino acids: CAISPGLAGGPRGGELFF. CDR3 bases: TGTGCCATCAGTCCCGGACTAGCGGGAGGGCCGAGAGGCGGGGAGCTGTTTTTT. The rearrangement joins TRBV10-3 to TRBJ2-2, with 15 bases matching TRBD2. J was trimmed by 7 bases and V by 5 bases; bases with no gene match: 11. The germline gives CDR1 ENHRY, CDR2 SYGVKD. The CDR3 runs to 18 residues.

The V call is TRBV21-1, the J call TRBJ2-7; the table's D call, TRBD1, was not checked against the DNA. TRBV21-1 is an annotated pseudogene. The CDR3 consists of 13 residues. This CDR3 reads CASSSLRVYEQYF. The CDR3 bases are TGTGCCAGCAGCTCCCTCAGGGTCTACGAGCAGTACTTC.

To note about this clone: A read error may account for a junction end that differs from germline. The CDR3 loop reads CSSSLVSGRKNIQYF. The CDR3 DNA sequence: TGTTCCAGCAGCTTAGTGAGCGGGAGAAAAAACATTCAGTACTTC. The chain joins TRBV7-9 to TRBJ2-4; 8 bases are shared with TRBD2. The CDR3 consists of 15 residues. Germline CDR1 reads SEHNR; CDR2 reads FQNEAQ (reference sequence).

The chain joins TRBV4-1 to TRBJ2-4, with D unresolved. The V end lost 1 base, the J end lost 8 bases, and 15 bases lay between the germline ends. The length of the CDR3 is 15 residues. Germline V gene sequence: CDR1 MGHRA, CDR2 YSYEKL. The CDR3 loop is CASSQADSHKDIQYF. The CDR3 DNA reads as TGCGCCAGCAGCCAAGCCGACTCCCACAAGGACATTCAGTACTTC.

This sequence joins TRBV11-2 and TRBJ2-1; D might be TRBD2 (7 bases). The CDR3 runs to 18 residues. The germline gives CDR1 SGHAT, CDR2 FQNNGV. Trimming stripped 1 base from V and 4 bases from J, with 20 bases between. The CDR3 sequence is CASSLGGGRASGYNEQFF. The DNA for the CDR3 is TGTGCCAGCAGCTTAGGGGGGGGCAGGGCTAGCGGATACAATGAGCAGTTCTTC.

The V and J genes are TRBV7-8 and TRBJ2-7, with 11 nucleotides matching TRBD1. V shed 0 bases and J 7 bases; nucleotides not matched to a gene: 5. The CDR3 has 15 residues. Looked up from germline, CDR1 is SGHVS and CDR2 is FQNEAQ. The DNA for the CDR3 is TGTGCCAGCAGCTTAGCAGGGACAGGGGGGAAAGAGCAGTACTTC. Protein sequence: CASSLAGTGGKEQYF.

The chain employs TRBV29-1 and TRBJ2-5, with 7 bases matching TRBD2. The V segment lost 1 base and the J segment 5 bases; nucleotides outside the gene matches: 4. This CDR3 is 13 amino acids long. The germline CDR1 and CDR2 sequences are SQVTM and ANQGSEA. The CDR3 sequence is CSVEAGGRETQYF. The CDR3 DNA follows: TGCAGCGTTGAAGCGGGAGGTCGGGAGACCCAGTACTTC.

The chain combines TRBV9 with TRBJ1-2, with D perhaps TRBD1 (5 bases). Germline V gene lookup returns CDR1 SGDLS and CDR2 YYNGEE. The CDR3 has 15 residues. V dropped 3 bases and J dropped 8 bases, with 20 bases sitting between them. The CDR3 sequence: CASSASSPGLGGYTF. The CDR3 DNA follows: TGTGCCAGCAGCGCGTCCTCGCCAGGGCTTGGGGGCTACACCTTC.

This clone was observed a few times. This rearrangement joins TRBV7-9 to TRBJ1-2, with TRBD1 identical over 10 bases. V shed 5 bases and J 2 bases; nucleotides not matched to a gene: 8. Per germline, CDR1 SEHNR and CDR2 FQNEAQ (reference sequence). The CDR3 sequence is 16 residues long. The CDR3 is CASSPMGTGENYGYTF. The CDR3 nucleotides read TGTGCCAGCAGCCCCATGGGGACAGGGGAAAACTATGGCTACACCTTC. Supplemented by reference TRBV7-9 and TRBJ1-2, the full variable domain reads DTGVSQNPRHKITKRGQNVTFRCDPISEHNRLYWYRQTLGQGPEFLTYFQNEAQLEKSRLLSDRFSAERPKGSFSTLEIQRTEQGDSAMYLCASSPMGTGENYGYTFGSGTRLTVV.

The J gene is TRBJ1-1, the V gene TRBV7-2; maybe TRBD1 (5 bases). This CDR3 is built from 16 residues. CDR1 is SGHTA, CDR2 FQGNSA, per germline. Trimming took 5 bases from V and 0 from J, leaving 16 bases between them. In DNA, the CDR3 is TGTGCCAGCAGCCGACCGAGGAGGGACCTGAACACTGAAGCTTTCTTT. Its protein product is CASSRPRRDLNTEAFF.

The chain recombines TRBV18 with TRBJ1-1; TRBD1 is a possible D gene (5 bases). Deletions cut 6 bases from V and 1 base from J, with 9 bases between. This CDR3 is built from 13 residues. Germline lookup yields CDR1 KGHSH and CDR2 LQKENI. CDR3 protein: CASSYGQNTEAFF. CDR3 nucleotides: TGTGCCAGCTCTTACGGACAGAACACTGAAGCTTTCTTT.

This chain uses TRBV2 with TRBJ2-3; a possible D gene is TRBD2 (7 bases). The CDR3 covers 15 residues. V was trimmed by 4 bases and J by 3 bases, leaving 14 bases between them. CDR1 SNHLY and CDR2 FYNNEI come from the germline V gene. The CDR3 DNA is TGTGCCAGCAGTGTGGTAGGGGGGGGGACAGATACGCAGTATTTT. Translation: CASSVVGGGTDTQYF.

The chain uses TRBV28 and TRBJ2-1, with TRBD2 matching over 14 bases. The ends lost 6 bases at V and 4 bases at J; junction bases unmatched: 5. This CDR3 spans 16 amino acids. The germline gives CDR1 MDHEN, CDR2 SYDVKM. CDR3 amino acids: CASSPGTSGSYNEQFF. Here the CDR3 DNA reads TGTGCCAGCAGCCCCGGGACTAGCGGGAGTTACAATGAGCAGTTCTTC.

The chain uses TRBV7-2 and TRBJ1-2; unclear D gene. Trimming pared 0 bases from V and 0 bases from J, leaving 5 bases between. CDR1 and CDR2 from the germline V gene are SGHTA and FQGNSA. The CDR3 is 14 residues long. CDR3 nucleotides: TGTGCCAGCAGCTTAGCGCAGGCTAACTATGGCTACACCTTC. Its protein product is CASSLAQANYGYTF. Supplemented by reference TRBV7-2 and TRBJ1-2, the full variable domain reads GAGVSQSPSNKVTEKGKDVELRCDPISGHTALYWYRQSLGQGLEFLIYFQGNSAPDKSGLPSDRFSAERTGGSVSTLTIQRTQQEDSAVYLCASSLAQANYGYTFGSGTRLTVV.

The rearrangement uses TRBV6-5 and TRBJ2-1, with D perhaps matching TRBD1 (5 bases). This CDR3 has 15 residues. The germline gives CDR1 MNHEY, CDR2 SVGAGI. Trimming pared 2 bases from V and 0 bases from J, leaving 8 bases between. The CDR3 region is CASSYGASSYNEQFF. In DNA form, the CDR3 reads TGTGCCAGCAGTTACGGGGCGAGCTCCTACAATGAGCAGTTCTTC.

The J gene is TRBJ2-2, the V gene TRBV7-2, with a possible D match to TRBD1 (6 bases). Germline CDR1 reads SGHTA; CDR2 reads FQGNSA. V dropped 1 base and J dropped 4 bases, with 13 bases sitting between them. The CDR3 runs 16 residues. The CDR3: CASSLVPDRRTGELFF. The CDR3 DNA reads TGTGCCAGCAGCTTAGTACCAGACAGGCGCACCGGGGAGCTGTTTTTT.

The chain recombines TRBV19 with TRBJ1-1, with 7 bases that match TRBD1. Germline values: CDR1 LNHDA, CDR2 SQIVND (reference sequence). CDR3 length equals 14 residues. V dropped 8 bases and J dropped 0; count of bases not matched to a gene: 6. CDR3 amino acids: CASEYRGMNTEAFF. The CDR3 DNA sequence: TGTGCCAGTGAATACAGGGGAATGAACACTGAAGCTTTCTTT. Looking up the rest from reference TRBV19 and TRBJ1-1 gives the full variable domain: DGGITQSPKYLFRKEGQNVTLSCEQNLNHDAMYWYRQDPGQGLRLIYYSQIVNDFQKGDIAEGYSVSREKKESFPLTVTSAQKNPTAFYLCASEYRGMNTEAFFGQGTRLTVV.

CDR3 region: CARSIRTGESGELFF. CDR3 DNA: TGTGCCAGAAGCATCCGGACAGGGGAATCCGGGGAGCTGTTTTTT. The gene calls are TRBV7-5 and TRBJ2-2; the table's D gene call, TRBD1, was not cross checked with the DNA. TRBV7-5 is designated a pseudogene. The CDR3 has 15 residues.

This chain uses TRBV15 with TRBJ2-7; 8 bases match TRBD2. The CDR3 is 15 residues long. V trimming: 3 bases; J trimming: 3 bases; junction bases outside the gene matches: 7. Germline V lookup: CDR1 LNHNV, CDR2 YYDKDF (reference sequence). This chain's CDR3 is CATSSERAGDYEQYF. The DNA for the CDR3 is TGTGCCACCAGCAGTGAGAGAGCGGGAGACTACGAGCAGTACTTC.